These 24 T cell receptor beta chains were sequenced from one sample in a study of CD8 T cells in ankylosing spondylitis. Study findings and constraints: A TCR beta motif made of several highly homologous variants seemed typical of ankylosing spondylitis blood.

Which antigens these TCRs recognize remains unknown. TCRdb re-analysed the 5' RACE reads in MiXCR, keeping a single row per CDR3 protein. Here the sample spans 500,000 or so distinct CDR3 sequences, approximately 5% being singletons. The sample consisted of blood, either unsorted or a sorted T cell fraction (not recorded which). The receptor set was obtained from a male donor with ankylosing spondylitis.

There are many counts of this clonotype. The DNA of the CDR3 is TGTGCCAGCAGCATGCCGGGGCTAGCGGGAGCCCAGAGGGGGTTCTTC. Encoded protein: CASSMPGLAGAQRGFF. This chain uses TRBV5-4 with TRBJ2-1; 10 bases match TRBD2. Germline CDR1 and CDR2: SGHNT and YYREEE (reference sequence). Trimming removed 4 bases from V and 15 bases from J; junction bases left unmatched: 19. CDR3 length: 16 residues.

This clonotype was found many times. This chain links TRBV4-2 with TRBJ2-3; no clear D. The ends were cut back, 4 bases at V and 4 bases at J, with 9 bases in the middle. Germline CDR1 LGHNA, CDR2 YNFKEQ. CDR3 length equals 13 residues. Written as DNA, the CDR3 is TGTGCCAGCAGCCGACTTCCCGCAGATACGCAGTATTTT. This encodes CASSRLPADTQYF.

This clonotype was observed at least ten times. The chain has TRBV6-1 and TRBJ1-5, with D possibly matching TRBD1 (6 bases). The CDR3 is 16 residues long. The germline gives CDR1 MNHNS, CDR2 SASEGT. V was pared by 6 bases and J by 0 bases, with 15 bases between. The CDR3 coding sequence is TGTGCCAGCAGCCTCCGGGCAGGGGTTAGCAATCAGCCCCAGCATTTT. Translated, it gives CASSLRAGVSNQPQHF.

Many counts were recorded for this clonotype. V is TRBV5-1 and J is TRBJ1-6; TRBD1 aligns across 8 bases. J was trimmed by 10 bases and V by 5 bases; bases with no gene match: 14. The germline V gene has CDR1 SGHRS and CDR2 YFSETQ. This CDR3 region has 16 residues. CDR3 sequence reads: CASSRQQGGQRSPLHF. The CDR3 DNA is TGCGCCAGCAGTCGACAACAGGGGGGGCAACGCTCACCCCTCCACTTT.

The gene calls are TRBV7-3 and TRBJ1-1; 7 bases are a match to TRBD1. This CDR3 is 16 amino acids long. J lost 3 bases, V lost 5 bases, and 12 bases had no gene match. CDR1 is SGHTA, CDR2 FQGTGA, per germline. The CDR3 coding sequence is TGTGCCAGCAGCGACGGGGTGACAGGGTCAGACACTGAAGCTTTCTTT. Protein sequence: CASSDGVTGSDTEAFF.

This clonotype was picked up many times. This chain links TRBV18 with TRBJ1-2; D is ambiguous. The CDR3 is 14 amino acids. Germline V CDR1 and CDR2: KGHSH, LQKENI. V gave up 6 bases and J gave up 2 bases, with 13 bases separating them. CDR3 coding DNA: TGTGCCAGCTCCACAGCGACGAAAAACTATGGCTACACCTTC. It encodes CASSTATKNYGYTF.

This clonotype was seen many times. The chain links TRBV7-9 to TRBJ2-2, with TRBD1 as a possible D gene (6 bases). Germline loops: CDR1 SEHNR, CDR2 FQNEAQ (reference sequence). Trimming shortened V by 8 bases and J by 6 bases, and 16 bases separated the two germline ends. The CDR3 consists of 14 residues. The chain's CDR3 is CASASGVVPGELFF. The CDR3 DNA sequence: TGTGCCAGCGCATCAGGGGTAGTCCCCGGGGAGCTGTTTTTT.

This clonotype was seen only a few times. V gene TRBV4-3 combines with J gene TRBJ2-3, with 7 bases matching TRBD2. The CDR3 has 19 residues. Germline V gene data show CDR1 as LGHNA and CDR2 as YSLEER. V dropped 0 bases and J dropped 4; count of bases not matched to a gene: 16. The CDR3 coding sequence is TGCGCCAGCAGCCAAGATCCCCGCTTCTATGCGGGAGCAGCAGATACGCAGTATTTT. It encodes CASSQDPRFYAGAADTQYF.

This clonotype was seen more than once but under ten times. The V gene is TRBV6-2 or TRBV6-3, the J gene TRBJ2-7, with D possibly being TRBD1 (8 bases). Germline assignment: CDR1 MNHEY and CDR2 SVGEGT. V lost 5 bases and J lost 4, with 24 bases in between. CDR3 length equals 17 residues. Here the CDR3 reads CASSRNRGGNQPYEQYF. The DNA for the CDR3 is TGTGCCAGCAGTAGGAACAGGGGGGGAAACCAGCCGTACGAGCAGTACTTC.

This clonotype appeared a few times. The chain combines TRBV5-1 with TRBJ2-5; D may be TRBD2 (5 bases). Trimming removed 3 bases at V and 3 bases at J, with 9 bases between. This CDR3 contains 13 residues. Germline V gene sequence: CDR1 SGHRS, CDR2 YFSETQ. The CDR3 reads CASSSGSKETQYF. The CDR3 DNA follows: TGCGCCAGCAGCTCGGGGAGCAAAGAGACCCAGTACTTC.

This clonotype was picked up a small number of times. J is TRBJ2-7 and V is TRBV4-2; D possibly corresponds to TRBD1 (6 bases). With 1 base removed from V and 2 bases from J, the gap between germline ends came to 12 bases. The CDR3 length is 15 residues. Germline-derived CDR1 and CDR2 are LGHNA and YNFKEQ. The CDR3 nucleotides read TGTGCCAGCAGCCAAGGGACAGAAGGCACCTACGAGCAGTACTTC. This codes for CASSQGTEGTYEQYF.

At least ten counts were recorded for this clonotype. The CDR3 coding sequence is TGTGCCAGCAGCTTAGATGGGGGCGAGCAGTACTTC. Translating gives CASSLDGGEQYF. The chain links TRBV7-9 to TRBJ2-7; D may be TRBD1 or TRBD2 (5 bases each). Germline V gene sequence: CDR1 SEHNR, CDR2 FQNEAQ (reference sequence). Trimming took off 1 base at V and 6 bases at J, with 7 bases between the two ends. The CDR3 spans 12 residues. The full variable domain, its missing parts supplied by reference TRBV7-9 and TRBJ2-7, is DTGVSQNPRHKITKRGQNVTFRCDPISEHNRLYWYRQTLGQGPEFLTYFQNEAQLEKSRLLSDRFSAERPKGSFSTLEIQRTEQGDSAMYLCASSLDGGEQYFGPGTRLTVT.

This clonotype was seen more than once but under ten times. The chain employs TRBV6-2 or TRBV6-3 and TRBJ2-2; no firm D call. CDR3 length equals 16 residues. Germline V gene data show CDR1 as MNHEY and CDR2 as SVGEGT. Between the trimmed V and J ends, which lost 0 bases and 6 bases, there was a span of 14 bases. CDR3 in DNA: TGTGCCAGCAGTTACTCGAGTTCTCTGGGGTCCGGGGAGCTGTTTTTT. This gives the protein CASSYSSSLGSGELFF.

This clonotype was observed many times. The rearrangement links TRBV12-3 or TRBV12-4 to TRBJ2-4; TRBD2 matches 7 bases. The length of the CDR3 is 14 residues. V was pared by 7 bases and J by 7 bases, with 10 bases of the junction left unmatched. The CDR3 sequence is CASTSAGVANIQYF. The CDR3 DNA reads as TGTGCCAGCACAAGCGCGGGAGTAGCGAACATTCAGTACTTC.

This clonotype was recorded at least ten times. This rearrangement joins TRBV20-1 to TRBJ2-5; 8 positions agree with TRBD2. The germline V gene has CDR1 DFQATT and CDR2 SNEGSKA (reference sequence). The CDR3 spans 14 residues. V was clipped by 7 bases and J by 3 bases; unmatched bases: 10. The CDR3 coding sequence is TGCAGTGTGTCGCGGTTCGGGGGGGAAGAGACCCAGTACTTC. Translated, it gives CSVSRFGGEETQYF.

In its sample, this clonotype was seen many times. The chain joins TRBV12-3 or TRBV12-4 to TRBJ2-2, with D tentatively TRBD2 (6 bases). Trimming shortened V by 4 bases and J by 5 bases, and 8 bases separated the two germline ends. CDR3 size: 13 residues. The CDR3 sequence is CASSSEGTGELFF. CDR3 nucleotide sequence: TGTGCCAGCAGTTCGGAGGGAACCGGGGAGCTGTTTTTT.

This clonotype was seen a handful of times. J is TRBJ2-1 and V is TRBV7-2; the match to TRBD1 covers 9 bases. The CDR3 loop spans 15 amino acids. J lost 6 bases, V lost 5 bases, and 8 bases had no gene match. Per the germline V gene, CDR1 is SGHTA and CDR2 is FQGNSA. Written as DNA, the CDR3 is TGTGCCAGCAGCCGGGGGACAGGGAGAGCCAATGAGCAGTTCTTC. Amino acid sequence: CASSRGTGRANEQFF.

The chain combines TRBV5-4 with TRBJ2-7, with 7 bases that match TRBD2. The J segment lost 4 bases and the V segment lost 4 bases, leaving 14 bases of the junction unmatched. Per germline, CDR1 SGHNT and CDR2 YYREEE (reference sequence). The CDR3 runs to 16 residues. The CDR3 nucleotides read TGTGCCAGCAGCCCGGGAGGTGTGACAGCGACTTACGAGCAGTACTTC. Translating it yields CASSPGGVTATYEQYF.

This clonotype was found a few times. The rearrangement uses TRBV7-9 and TRBJ2-1; 7 bases are shared with TRBD2. The CDR3 covers 15 residues. The V and J ends lost 5 bases and 8 bases, in that order; junction bases with no gene match: 12. Germline V gives CDR1 SEHNR, CDR2 FQNEAQ (reference sequence). The CDR3 DNA reads TGTGCCAGCAGCCCCATCCGGCGGGAGAACCATGAGCAGTTCTTC. It yields the protein CASSPIRRENHEQFF.

This clonotype was counted ten times or more. This sequence joins TRBV15 and TRBJ1-2, with a tentative D call TRBD1 (6 bases). Germline-derived CDR1 and CDR2 are LNHNV and YYDKDF (reference sequence). V was trimmed by 3 bases and J by 7 bases, leaving 21 bases between them. CDR3 length: 16 residues. This CDR3 reads CATSSGGGAGLRGYTF. The CDR3 nucleotides read TGTGCCACCAGCAGTGGGGGGGGCGCGGGTTTGCGTGGCTACACCTTC.

Only a few counts were recorded for this clonotype. This rearrangement joins TRBV5-1 to TRBJ2-5; 9 bases are shared with TRBD1. Germline V lookup: CDR1 SGHRS, CDR2 YFSETQ. The junction had 5 bases not matched to a gene; V was cut back by 5 bases and J by 0 bases. This CDR3 region has 15 residues. The CDR3 DNA is TGCGCCAGCAGTTACGGGACAGGGCACCAAGAGACCCAGTACTTC. Translation: CASSYGTGHQETQYF.

This clonotype has just a few counts. The J gene is TRBJ2-6, the V gene TRBV18; D remains unclear. The V end lost 4 bases, the J end lost 0 bases, and 7 bases lay between the germline ends. CDR3 size: 15 residues. Per the germline V gene, CDR1 is KGHSH and CDR2 is LQKENI. As DNA, the CDR3 is TGTGCCAGCTCACAGGCCCACTCTGGGGCCAACGTCCTGACTTTC. Translated, it gives CASSQAHSGANVLTF. Full variable domain (missing parts from reference TRBV18 and TRBJ2-6): NAGVMQNPRHLVRRRGQEARLRCSPMKGHSHVYWYRQLPEEGLKFMVYLQKENIIDESGMPKERFSAEFPKEGPSILRIQQVVRGDSAAYFCASSQAHSGANVLTFGAGSRLTVL.

The sample holds many counts of this clonotype. The CDR3: CASSRGRGRWQGEYQETQYF. The CDR3 bases are TGTGCCAGCAGTCGGGGAAGGGGTCGGTGGCAGGGCGAGTACCAAGAGACCCAGTACTTC. The chain recombines TRBV6-2 or TRBV6-3 with TRBJ2-5, with D tentatively TRBD1 or TRBD2 (5 bases each). CDR3 length: 20 residues. Germline V CDR1 and CDR2: MNHEY, SVGEGT. Deletions cut 5 bases from V and 0 bases from J, with 28 bases between.

Many counts were recorded for this clonotype. V gene TRBV4-3 combines with J gene TRBJ2-2; no definite D call. In germline, CDR1 is LGHNA, CDR2 YSLEER. The CDR3 is 15 residues long. Trimming removed 1 base at V and 2 bases at J, with 8 bases between. CDR3 bases: TGCGCCAGCAGCCAAGTTGGTTCAAACACCGGGGAGCTGTTTTTT. This gives the protein CASSQVGSNTGELFF.